This record concerns one TCR beta chain sequence. Which antigen it targets is not known. Base qualities were left out, and no much larger clone turns up one base away. Using the deep immunoSEQ assay, TCR CDR3 regions were amplified from genomic DNA by multiplex PCR. Genomic DNA extracted from each cell subset was distributed evenly over all wells of several immunoSEQ 96-well plates, and each plate served as one replicate. Each replicate PCR for sorted subsets received roughly 200 ng genomic DNA, equal to about 30,000 T cell genomes. Purified libraries were quantified with a Qubit 3.0 fluorometer, sized on a Bioanalyzer 2100, and re-quantified with the KAPA Library Quantification kit. Every immunoSEQ 96-well plate was sequenced on a dedicated single-read 150-cycle Illumina NextSeq 550 flow cell. The authors' analysis ran thus. Because the immunoSEQ output held only junctional sequences and lacked quality scores, the filtering could not match the filtering applied to full-length reads. Sequences were annotated with PyIR, a Python wrapper for IgBLAST v1.9, using IMGT germline references to assign V/J genes and CDR3. Reads with weak V/J assignments (E-value above 1e-6), missing CDR3, stop codons, out-of-frame junctions, or ambiguous translated residues were removed. V3J clonotypes were defined as sequences sharing an identical inferred V gene, J gene, and CDR3 amino acid sequence. Percentage overlap between repertoires was calculated by dividing the number of shared unique clonotypes by the size of the smaller repertoire. Three approaches were used to assess repertoire richness: RTK rarefaction, the Chao1 estimator, and Recon v2.1 estimates of unobserved clonotypes. Generation probabilities were computed with OLGA for all TCRbeta clonotypes obtained by the gDNA method from several donors. Not all clones reach the TCRdb copy of this immuneACCESS table, which keeps in-frame sequences only. Checked studies attribute under half of the gap to unresolved V genes and leave the rest unexplained. V, J and clone size reflect that table, while D and trimming were determined from the DNA. This sample gives over a million clones in total; approximately 97% of them show up just once. 0.95% to 1.5% of the sample lies in the top ten.

These data are taken from a study of shared clonotypes between healthy human individuals (dated by TCRdb to the early 2020s). At the level of the whole study: A few men and a couple of women, aged 18 to 49 years, made up the cohort. The study deeply sequenced blood TCR repertoires of five healthy adults to estimate repertoire size and the extent of clonotype sharing between individuals. Each donor's leukapheresis produced roughly between roughly 0.85 and 9.5 billion PBMCs. Different laboratories and diverse techniques were used to prepare libraries and sequence TCR repertoires, to increase sequencing depth and limit assay-specific biases. For each donor, CD4 naive and CD4 memory were each run on three plates, CD8 naive on two plates, and CD8 memory on one plate. Study-level results and caveats: Even with the large sequencing depth, rarefaction of the sorted-subset datasets indicated that sequencing was incomplete. Sampling was limited to blood, and TCR repertoires in tissue likely differ from TCR repertoires in blood. Sharing across a handful of donors was observed for around 5% of naive CD4, about 4% of naive CD8, around 2.5% of memory CD4, and about 0.4% of memory CD8 clonotypes. Compared with non-shared clonotypes, the clonotypes found in all four sorted-subset donors had higher generation probabilities. Larger estimated clonotype richness was generally found for naive subsets than for memory subsets. The small number of donors limited the genetic and exposure-history diversity represented. Pairwise subsampling led to the expectation that sequencing depth would affect the degree of clonotype sharing among donors.

The donors were healthy, HIV-negative adults with no recently reported acute infections or vaccinations. All donors were Caucasian adults living in Nashville, Tennessee, USA. CD4+ T cells were enriched through magnetic negative selection, after which naive cells were positively selected on CD45RA and the remaining negative fraction served as the memory subset. After blood collection by leukapheresis, PBMCs were isolated using Ficoll-Histopaque density gradient centrifugation and then cryopreserved in the vapor phase of liquid nitrogen. Analytical flow cytometry was used to check the purity and quantity of each magnetically sorted T cell population. From each sorted fraction, genomic DNA was isolated and quantified by UV absorbance on a Nanodrop 2000c. The CDR3 numbers 17 residues from cysteine through phenylalanine. Only the CDR3 DNA stays, 51 bases, in frame from base 1. Reading the germline V gene gives CDR1 SGHTS and CDR2 YDEGEE. Cut back by 1 base and 0 bases, the V and J ends lie 14 bases apart.

The source material was naive CD4+ T cells sorted from blood. The meaning of the sample's cell subset or site label: CD45RA+ positively selected. The clonotype was recovered from a man between 25 and 39 years old in good health. The chain employs TRBV5-8 and TRBJ1-3; no confident D gene assignment can be made. The nucleotide sequence reads TGTGCCAGCAGCTTGAACCTACTTCTGAACTCTGGAAACACCATATATTTT. Its protein product is CASSLNLLLNSGNTIYF. With all but the CDR3 taken from the reference TRBV5-8 and TRBJ1-3 genes, the full variable domain is: EAGVTQSPTHLIKTRGQQATLRCSPISGHTSVYWYQQALGLGLQFLLWYDEGEERNRGNFPPRFSGRQFPNYSSELNVNALELEDSALYLCASSLNLLLNSGNTIYFGEGSWLTVV.